This is a list of T cell receptor beta chains from one sample in a study of cytomegalovirus exposure and HLA in healthy donors. Profiled with immunoSEQ multiplex PCR; TCRdb holds only in-frame clones, not every one. The sample includes 70,000 to 80,000 clones, roughly 78% seen only once; the top ten take about 1.9%. Material for sequencing was PBMCs. Every receptor here comes from a man aged 18 to 29 in good health and CMV-seronegative. CDR3s include the opening cysteine and the closing phenylalanine or tryptophan. D genes are given only for firm matches. Clone size is not always given. Where it is, it says once, few, many or a class for expanded clones.

>-|TRBJ2-7|-|TRBV18
CASSPPSGHTYEQYF
TGTGCCAGCTCACCACCGTCGGGACACACCTACGAGCAGTACTTC
>TRBD1|TRBJ2-1|few|TRBV6-6
CASSSGTGYNEQFF
TGTGCCAGCAGTTCCGGGACAGGGTACAATGAGCAGTTCTTC
>TRBD2|TRBJ2-2|-|TRBV9
CASSALGGSAAGELFF
TGTGCCAGCAGCGCGCTGGGCGGGAGCGCTGCCGGGGAGCTGTTTTTT
>-|TRBJ2-4|-|TRBV21-1
CASSKVGQVAKNIQYF
TGTGCCAGCAGCAAAGTTGGACAGGTAGCCAAAAACATTCAGTACTTC
>-|TRBJ1-2|-|TRBV6-6
CASSYSEGRWGYTF
TGTGCCAGCAGTTACTCAGAGGGGAGGTGGGGCTACACCTTC
>-|TRBJ1-4|once|TRBV28
CASSSIAGIWGEKLFF
TGTGCCAGCAGTTCCATTGCGGGCATCTGGGGAGAAAAACTGTTTTTT
>TRBD2|TRBJ2-1|-|TRBV29-1
CSVEGLGLAGGGALGEQFF
TGCAGCGTTGAAGGCCTGGGACTAGCGGGAGGAGGGGCATTAGGAGAGCAGTTCTTC
>-|TRBJ2-7|-|TRBV28
CASSLPGGDYEQYF
TGTGCCAGCAGTTTGCCCGGCGGGGACTACGAGCAGTACTTC
>TRBD1|TRBJ1-1|-|TRBV12-5
CASEMEGAGGTEAFF
TGTGCTAGTGAGATGGAGGGGGCTGGAGGCACTGAAGCTTTCTTT
>TRBD2|TRBJ2-7|-|TRBV19
CASSRWEGIYEQYF
TGTGCCAGTAGTCGATGGGAGGGGATTTACGAGCAGTACTTC
>-|TRBJ2-2|-|TRBV7-9
CASSGPAGANTGELFF
TGTGCCAGCAGCGGGCCGGCTGGCGCGAACACCGGGGAGCTGTTTTTT
>-|TRBJ2-2|-|TRBV5-1
CASSPRGGTNTGELFF
TGCGCCAGCAGCCCCCGGGGAGGAACAAACACCGGGGAGCTGTTTTTT
>-|TRBJ2-4|-|TRBV5-6
CASSPTGPLAKNIQYF
TGTGCCAGCAGCCCCACAGGGCCACTAGCCAAAAACATTCAGTACTTC
>TRBD1|TRBJ2-5|few|TRBV10-3
CAISAGTGFETQYF
TGTGCCATCAGTGCCGGGACAGGGTTTGAGACCCAGTACTTC
>-|TRBJ2-5|-|TRBV2
CASNRGQETQYF
TGTGCCAGCAATCGGGGGCAAGAGACCCAGTACTTC
>-|TRBJ2-7|-|TRBV27
CASSPWTALSSYEQYF
TGTGCCAGCAGTCCCTGGACAGCCCTAAGCTCCTACGAGCAGTACTTC
>-|TRBJ2-1|-|TRBV30
CAWSVLLEQFF
TGTGCCTGGAGTGTACTTTTGGAGCAGTTCTTC
>TRBD1|TRBJ2-5|-|TRBV7-9
CASSRGQAVPQETQYF
TGTGCCAGCAGCCGAGGACAGGCGGTGCCCCAAGAGACCCAGTACTTC
>TRBD1|TRBJ1-1|-|TRBV19
CASSRRGTGTVNTEAFF
TGTGCCAGTAGTCGCAGGGGGACAGGAACGGTGAACACTGAAGCTTTCTTT
>-|TRBJ2-5|-|TRBV7-2
CASSPFIGGQYF
TGTGCCAGCAGCCCGTTTATAGGGGGCCAGTACTTC
>TRBD2|TRBJ2-7|once|TRBV2
CASTPGTSNYEQYF
TGTGCCAGCACGCCCGGGACTAGTAATTACGAGCAGTACTTC
>-|TRBJ2-7|-|TRBV19
CATLGAWGEQCF
TGTGCCACATTAGGGGCCTGGGGCGAGCAGTGCTTC
>-|TRBJ1-2|-|TRBV6-5
CASLQEDYGYTF
TGTGCCAGCCTCCAGGAGGACTATGGCTACACCTTC
>-|TRBJ2-3|-|TRBV7-3
CASSLTSLAADTQYF
TGTGCCAGCAGCTTAACGAGCCTAGCAGCAGATACGCAGTATTTT
>-|TRBJ2-3|few|TRBV27
CASSLRGTDTQYF
TGTGCCAGCAGTTTACGGGGCACAGATACGCAGTATTTT
>TRBD2|TRBJ2-2|once|TRBV29-1
CSSGVNTGELFF
TGCAGCAGCGGGGTGAACACCGGGGAGCTGTTTTTT
>-|TRBJ2-7|few|TRBV5-1
CASSLEGRGASYEQYF
TGCGCCAGCAGCTTGGAGGGCAGGGGAGCCTCCTACGAGCAGTACTTC
>-|TRBJ2-3|few|TRBV11-1
CASSLGGMDTQYF
TGTGCCAGCAGCTTAGGGGGCATGGATACGCAGTATTTT
>-|TRBJ1-2|once|TRBV28
CASSPRQSDGYTF
TGTGCCAGCAGTCCGAGACAGTCGGATGGCTACACCTTC
>TRBD2|TRBJ2-5|-|TRBV11-2
CASSSWFGEGETQYF
TGTGCCAGCAGTAGCTGGTTTGGGGAGGGAGAGACCCAGTACTTC
>TRBD1|TRBJ2-7|-|TRBV7-2
CASLSMTAGTGETYEQYF
TGTGCCAGCTTGTCCATGACCGCGGGGACAGGGGAGACCTACGAGCAGTACTTC
>TRBD1|TRBJ1-6|-|TRBV5-1
CASSLALTGTGSPLHF
TGCGCCAGCAGCTTGGCCCTGACAGGGACCGGTTCACCCCTCCACTTT
>-|TRBJ1-1|few|TRBV4-3
CASSQANTEAFF
TGCGCCAGCAGCCAAGCAAACACTGAAGCTTTCTTT
>TRBD1|TRBJ2-7|few|TRBV9
CASSVAGTARYEQYF
TGTGCCAGCAGCGTGGCCGGGACAGCGCGCTACGAGCAGTACTTC
>TRBD1|TRBJ2-6|-|TRBV29-1
CSVPGQDSSGANVLTF
TGCAGCGTTCCTGGACAGGACAGCTCTGGGGCCAACGTCCTGACTTTC